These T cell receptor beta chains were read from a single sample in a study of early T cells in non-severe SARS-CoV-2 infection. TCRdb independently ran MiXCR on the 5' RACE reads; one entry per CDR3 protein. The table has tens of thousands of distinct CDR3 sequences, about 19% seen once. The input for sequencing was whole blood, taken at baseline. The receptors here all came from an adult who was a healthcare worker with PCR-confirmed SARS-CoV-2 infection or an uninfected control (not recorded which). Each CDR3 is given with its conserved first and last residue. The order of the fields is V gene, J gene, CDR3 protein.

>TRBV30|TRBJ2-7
CATDRSPHEQYF
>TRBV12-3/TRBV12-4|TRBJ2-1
CASSLLAGNEQFF
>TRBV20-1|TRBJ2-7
CSAQLPGRLYEQYF
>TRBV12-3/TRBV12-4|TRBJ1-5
CASSFRVRQPQHF
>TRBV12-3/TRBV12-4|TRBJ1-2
CASSSGLYGYTF
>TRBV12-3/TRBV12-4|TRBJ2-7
CASSSGTSPHEQYF
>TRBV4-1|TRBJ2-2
CASSQAVLAGELFF
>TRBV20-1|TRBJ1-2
CSARDPGGYGYTF
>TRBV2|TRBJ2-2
CASSVAGNTGELFF
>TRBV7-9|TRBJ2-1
CASSQPSKSSYNEQFF
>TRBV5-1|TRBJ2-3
CASSPGEVSSDTQYF
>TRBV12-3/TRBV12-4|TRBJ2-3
CASSRRPTDTQYF
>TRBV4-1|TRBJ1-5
CASSQQSAVEGNQPQHF
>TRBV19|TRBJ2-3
CASNRPGVTDTQYF
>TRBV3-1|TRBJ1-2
CASSQTAGGDGYTF
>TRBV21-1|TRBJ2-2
CASWDGIRWSAGELFF
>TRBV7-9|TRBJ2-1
CASHQQAEQFF
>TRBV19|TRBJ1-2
CASSAKATGASGYTF
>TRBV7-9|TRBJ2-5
CASSFDTQETQYF
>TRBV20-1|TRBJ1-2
CSAKGLNYGYTF
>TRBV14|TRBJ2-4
CASSSVAKNIQYF
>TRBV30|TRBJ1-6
CAWSTGSVSNSPLHF
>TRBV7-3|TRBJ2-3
CASSLGERQYF
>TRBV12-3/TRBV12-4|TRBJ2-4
CASVRGGLAKNIQYF
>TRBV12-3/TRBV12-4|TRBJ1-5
CASSPGPDRSPQHF
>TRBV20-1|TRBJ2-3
CSARGLAIQTQYF
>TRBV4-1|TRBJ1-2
CASSQVAGPFYGYTF
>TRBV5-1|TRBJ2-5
CASSLSGTETQYF
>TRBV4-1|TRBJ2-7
CASSQDSGAYEQYF
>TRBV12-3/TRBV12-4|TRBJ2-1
CASRRLADYNEQFF
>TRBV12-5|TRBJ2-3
CASGPPNSGGANTQYF
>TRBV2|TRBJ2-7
CASSEQGAYEQYF
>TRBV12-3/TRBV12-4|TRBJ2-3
CASSFPSGGTDTQYF
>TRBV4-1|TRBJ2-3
CASSQPGTGRRTDTQYF
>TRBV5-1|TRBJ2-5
CASSGGSGPQETQYF
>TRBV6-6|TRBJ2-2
CASSATGSYAGELFF
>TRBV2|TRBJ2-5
CASSEADQETQYF
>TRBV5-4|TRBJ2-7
CASSLLGQIEQYF
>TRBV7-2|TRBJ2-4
CASSSNTGAKNIQYF
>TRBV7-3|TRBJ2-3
CASSLTSRTGPSTDTQYF